This TCR beta chain emerged from a study of patients and donors after allogeneic stem cell transplantation (dated by TCRdb to about 2020). Receptor libraries were prepared by RT-PCR. Instrument on record: NextSeq 550. TCRdb ran its own pipeline on the public reads, namely fastp trimming at Q25 and MiXCR clone calling, and kept in-frame beta chains. Each CDR3 protein gets just one entry, which takes the most common genes and DNA from the rows behind it. The sample records over 200,000 distinct CDR3 sequences, about 38% of which are singletons. The top ten clones comprise 11% of the sample. Note on this clonotype: Its binding antigen is unknown. No per-base quality is available; no much larger clone lies one base away.

The CDR3 sequence holds 15 residues, the cysteine and phenylalanine included. Just CDR3 DNA is preserved here, 45 bases in frame from base 1. The germline V gene (reference sequence) yields DFQATT for CDR1 and SNEGSKA for CDR2. V trim: 2 bases; J trim: 0 bases; unmatched bases: 4. The receptor comes from a human donor who was either an allogeneic HSCT recipient or a stem cell or donor lymphocyte infusion donor (not recorded which). It is not recorded whose cells these are; they may come from a transplant donor. In this chain, TRBV20-1 is recombined with TRBJ2-1; 7 of the junction bases match TRBD2. Sequenced sample: blood, either unsorted or a sorted T cell fraction (not recorded which). The CDR3 amino acid sequence is: CSARKRLASYNEQFF. The DNA reads TGCAGTGCTAGAAAGAGACTAGCCTCCTACAATGAGCAGTTCTTC.